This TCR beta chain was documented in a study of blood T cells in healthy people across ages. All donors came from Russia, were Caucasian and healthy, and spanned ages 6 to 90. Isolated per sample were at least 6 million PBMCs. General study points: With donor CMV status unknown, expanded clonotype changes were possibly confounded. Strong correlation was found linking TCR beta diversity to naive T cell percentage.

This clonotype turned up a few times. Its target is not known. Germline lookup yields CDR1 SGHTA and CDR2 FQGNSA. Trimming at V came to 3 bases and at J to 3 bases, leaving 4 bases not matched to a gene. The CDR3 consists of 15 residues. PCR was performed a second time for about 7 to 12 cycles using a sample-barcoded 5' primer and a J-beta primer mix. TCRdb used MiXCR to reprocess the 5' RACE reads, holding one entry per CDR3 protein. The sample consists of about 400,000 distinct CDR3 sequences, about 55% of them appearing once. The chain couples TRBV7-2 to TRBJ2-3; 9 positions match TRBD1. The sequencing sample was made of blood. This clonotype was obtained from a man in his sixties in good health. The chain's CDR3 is CASSFQTGGTDTQYF. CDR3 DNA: TGTGCCAGCAGCTTTCAGACAGGGGGGACAGATACGCAGTATTTT.